What follows are 8 T cell receptor beta chains derived from one specimen sequenced in a study of cytomegalovirus exposure and HLA in healthy donors. Measured with immunoSEQ multiplex PCR; TCRdb has only the in-frame clones, and not every one. The sample has over 100,000 clones; about 88% are singletons. The sample taken for sequencing was PBMCs. These receptors all stem from a woman between 18 and 30 years old in good health and CMV-seronegative.

The J gene is TRBJ2-1, the V gene TRBV6-5; D perhaps matches TRBD2 (6 bases). The CDR3 covers 15 residues. The V gene lost 4 bases and the J gene lost 3 bases, with 13 bases spanning the gap. Germline CDR1 and CDR2: MNHEY and SVGAGI. DNA for the CDR3: TGTGCCAGCAGTTCACCGGGAGTGGGCTACAATGAGCAGTTCTTC. The encoded protein is CASSSPGVGYNEQFF.

This sequence joins TRBV19 and TRBJ2-5; TRBD2 matches at 11 bases. The CDR3 runs to 16 residues. CDR1 and CDR2 from the germline V gene are LNHDA and SQIVND (reference sequence). Unmatched junction bases numbered 10, after V lost 1 base and J lost 9 bases. DNA for the CDR3: TGTGCCAGTAGTATAGGGGCTAGCGGGAGGCAGGGTTCCCAGTACTTC. As protein: CASSIGASGRQGSQYF.

The chain employs TRBV7-8 and TRBJ2-5, with 13 bases matching TRBD2. Germline loops: CDR1 SGHVS, CDR2 FQNEAQ. J lost 1 base, V lost 1 base, and 6 bases had no gene match. The CDR3 loop spans 18 amino acids. CDR3: CASSLGTSGGVPQETQYF. The CDR3, as DNA: TGTGCCAGCAGCTTAGGGACTAGCGGGGGCGTTCCCCAAGAGACCCAGTACTTC.

This chain connects TRBV10-3 to TRBJ2-5; TRBD2 might be the D (5 bases). The CDR3 spans 13 residues. Germline CDR1 and CDR2: ENHRY and SYGVKD. The germline V and J ends were trimmed by 7 bases and 5 bases, with 14 bases remaining between them. The CDR3 DNA reads as TGTGCCATCAACAGTCCACCGGGGGAGACCCAGTACTTC. This codes for CAINSPPGETQYF.

The chain uses TRBV9 and TRBJ1-2; D remains unclear. CDR3 length equals 12 residues. V gave up 3 bases and J gave up 6 bases, with 9 bases separating them. Germline V lookup: CDR1 SGDLS, CDR2 YYNGEE. The CDR3 region has the DNA TGTGCCAGCAGCGCACAAACCCATGGCTACACCTTC. Amino acid sequence: CASSAQTHGYTF.

This sequence joins TRBV9 and TRBJ2-1, with D maybe TRBD2 (7 bases). CDR1 and CDR2 (germline): SGDLS, YYNGEE. The CDR3 has 16 residues. The V end was cut by 0 bases, the J end by 5 bases, with 15 bases between. The CDR3 sequence is CASSVEGGGSNNEQFF. DNA for the CDR3: TGTGCCAGCAGCGTAGAGGGGGGGGGTTCCAACAATGAGCAGTTCTTC. The variable domain in full, completed from reference TRBV9 and TRBJ2-1, reads DSGVTQTPKHLITATGQRVTLRCSPRSGDLSVYWYQQSLDQGLQFLIQYYNGEERAKGNILERFSAQQFPDLHSELNLSSLELGDSALYFCASSVEGGGSNNEQFFGPGTRLTVL.

This sequence joins TRBV7-2 and TRBJ2-1; 9 bases match TRBD2. In germline, CDR1 is SGHTA, CDR2 FQGNSA. The V and J ends lost 5 bases and 4 bases, in that order; junction bases with no gene match: 18. CDR3 length: 19 residues. The CDR3 DNA is TGTGCCAGCAGCAGTCCCGTTACTGGGGATAGCGGGGGATACAATGAGCAGTTCTTC. Protein product: CASSSPVTGDSGGYNEQFF.

A single count supports this clone. V usage is TRBV6-1 and J usage is TRBJ1-5; D might be TRBD1 (5 bases). In germline, CDR1 is MNHNS, CDR2 SASEGT. The V gene lost 2 bases and the J gene lost 3 bases, with 11 bases spanning the gap. CDR3 length: 15 residues. Here the CDR3 reads CASSELWGDNQPQHF. CDR3 in DNA: TGTGCCAGCAGTGAACTTTGGGGGGACAATCAGCCCCAGCATTTT.